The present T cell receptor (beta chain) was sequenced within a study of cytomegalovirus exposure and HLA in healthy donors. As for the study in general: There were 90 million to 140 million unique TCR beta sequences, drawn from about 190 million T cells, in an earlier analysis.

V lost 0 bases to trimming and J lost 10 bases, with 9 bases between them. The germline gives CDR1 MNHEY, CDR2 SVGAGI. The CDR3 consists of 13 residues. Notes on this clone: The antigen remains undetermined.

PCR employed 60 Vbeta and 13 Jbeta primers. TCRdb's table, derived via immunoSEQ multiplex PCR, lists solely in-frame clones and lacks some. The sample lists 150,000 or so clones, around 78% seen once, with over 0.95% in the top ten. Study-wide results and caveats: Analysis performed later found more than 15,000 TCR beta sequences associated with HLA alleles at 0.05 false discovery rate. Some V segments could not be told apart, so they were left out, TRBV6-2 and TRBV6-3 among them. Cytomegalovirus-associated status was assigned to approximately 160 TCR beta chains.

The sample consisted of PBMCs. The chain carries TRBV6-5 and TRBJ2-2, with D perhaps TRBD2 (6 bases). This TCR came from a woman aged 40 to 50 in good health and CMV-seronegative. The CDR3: CASSYSEGAELFF. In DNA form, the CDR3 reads TGTGCCAGCAGTTACTCGGAGGGAGCGGAGCTGTTTTTT.